Each of the 24 T cell receptor beta chains below was sequenced from the same sample in a study of blood T cell repertoires in COVID-19 (dated by TCRdb to 2020 to 2022). The protocol used for the library was the immunoSEQ multiplex PCR assay. As stored in TCRdb, this immuneACCESS dataset retains in-frame rearrangements with V and J assigned. A fraction of the clones does not appear; measured against another copy, unresolved V genes explain less than half of the discrepancy, and the remainder lacks a known reason. Here the sample has about 36,000 clones; roughly 87% occur a single time. The top ten constitute over 20% of the sample. The sequencing sample was made of peripheral blood. Receptor source: a man between 60 and 75 years old with acute or convalescent COVID-19.

The J gene is TRBJ2-5, the V gene TRBV5-1, with TRBD2 matching over 7 bases. The germline V gene encodes CDR1 SGHRS and CDR2 YFSETQ. J lost 4 bases, V lost 0 bases, and 9 bases had no gene match. CDR3 size: 16 residues. The CDR3 nucleotides read TGCGCCAGCAGCTTGGTGGTAGCGGGTAGCGGAGAGACCCAGTACTTC. This sequence encodes CASSLVVAGSGETQYF.

The chain employs TRBV15 and TRBJ1-2; 7 bases are a match to TRBD1. Germline lookup yields CDR1 LNHNV and CDR2 YYDKDF (reference sequence). V shed 0 bases and J 0 bases; nucleotides not matched to a gene: 7. The length of the CDR3 is 17 residues. CDR3 amino acids: CATSRDPRTGTNYGYTF. The CDR3 nucleotides are TGTGCCACCAGCAGAGATCCCAGGACAGGAACTAACTATGGCTACACCTTC.

This chain uses TRBV10-3 with TRBJ2-1; weak D call: TRBD2 (5 bases). CDR1 is ENHRY and CDR2 is SYGVKD in the germline V gene. This CDR3 is 18 amino acids long. V was cut by 0 bases and J by 2 bases, with 17 bases left in between. CDR3 protein: CAISESNPLGRTYNEQFF. The CDR3 DNA reads as TGTGCCATCAGTGAGTCGAACCCCCTTGGGAGAACCTACAATGAGCAGTTCTTC.

V and J are TRBV5-1 and TRBJ2-1; D uncertain. This CDR3 is built from 15 residues. Germline lookup yields CDR1 SGHRS and CDR2 YFSETQ. Trimming stripped 3 bases from V and 2 bases from J, with 12 bases between. CDR3 DNA: TGCGCCAGCAGCTCCACGGCAGGTGCCTACAATGAGCAGTTCTTC. The encoded protein is CASSSTAGAYNEQFF.

In its sample, this clone was seen a few times. The J gene is TRBJ1-5, the V gene TRBV6-5, with D possibly TRBD1 on 6 matching bases. Germline loops: CDR1 MNHEY, CDR2 SVGAGI. V lost 7 bases and J 3 bases, leaving 10 bases between the germline ends. This CDR3 spans 13 amino acids. This CDR3 is CASKRTDNQPQHF. Here the CDR3 DNA reads TGTGCCAGCAAGAGGACAGACAATCAGCCCCAGCATTTT.

The chain employs TRBV7-9 and TRBJ2-7, with D tentatively TRBD1 (7 bases). This CDR3 comprises 16 residues. The V gene lost 0 bases and the J gene lost 2 bases, with 14 bases spanning the gap. Per the germline V gene, CDR1 is SEHNR and CDR2 is FQNEAQ (reference sequence). The DNA for the CDR3 is TGTGCCAGCAGCTTAGCCCGCGGGACAGCAGCCTACGAGCAGTACGTC. This codes for CASSLARGTAAYEQYV.

The chain recombines TRBV7-9 with TRBJ2-3; D is unclear. The CDR3 spans 12 residues. Germline V CDR1 and CDR2: SEHNR, FQNEAQ (reference sequence). V lost 6 bases and J lost 0, with 4 bases in between. CDR3 region: CASSQSTDTQYF. As DNA, the CDR3 is TGTGCCAGCAGTCAGAGCACAGATACGCAGTATTTT.

This clone was counted a single time. This chain connects TRBV3-1 (or the pseudogene TRBV3-2) to TRBJ1-1, with 7 nucleotides matching TRBD1. Trimming took 8 bases from V and 7 from J; bases not matched to a gene: 10. Germline values: CDR1 LGHDT, CDR2 YNNKEL (reference sequence). The CDR3 totals 13 residues. This CDR3 reads CASSIRGTGEAFF. The CDR3 DNA follows: TGTGCCAGCTCCATCAGGGGGACGGGTGAAGCTTTCTTT.

V gene TRBV27 combines with J gene TRBJ1-2; D remains unclear. The CDR3 loop spans 13 amino acids. The V gene lost 7 bases and the J gene lost 0 bases, with 9 bases spanning the gap. Germline V gene sequence: CDR1 MNHEY, CDR2 SMNVEV (reference sequence). The CDR3 loop reads CASMPRTNYGYTF. DNA for the CDR3: TGTGCCAGCATGCCGCGCACTAACTATGGCTACACCTTC.

J is TRBJ2-7 and V is TRBV6-2 or TRBV6-3; 9 positions agree with TRBD1. Trimming cost V 4 bases and J 8 bases; bases outside gene matches: 9. CDR1 and CDR2 (germline): MNHEY, SVGEGT. The CDR3 has 14 residues. The CDR3 nucleotides read TGTGCCAGCAGTTTCCTGGGACAGGGAAGACAGCAGTACGTC. Encoded protein: CASSFLGQGRQQYV.

Only one count was recorded for this clone. J is TRBJ2-7 and V is TRBV5-5, with D uncertain. Trimming took 0 bases from V and 2 from J, leaving 12 bases between them. CDR3 length: 15 residues. In germline, CDR1 is SGHKS, CDR2 YYEKEE (reference sequence). CDR3 DNA sequence: TGTGCCAGCAGCTTGGTTCCAGGATTGGCCTACGAGCAGTACTTC. It encodes CASSLVPGLAYEQYF.

The chain uses TRBV5-1 and TRBJ1-1, with TRBD1 matching 12 bases. V was clipped by 3 bases and J by 1 base; unmatched bases: 4. The CDR3 consists of 16 residues. From germline, CDR1 is SGHRS and CDR2 YFSETQ. The CDR3 DNA sequence: TGCGCCAGCAGCTGGGGACAGGGGGCGCGGAACACTGAAGCTTTCTTT. Its translation is CASSWGQGARNTEAFF.

This clone has more than one count but fewer than ten. V and J are TRBV30 and TRBJ1-4; D is perhaps TRBD1 (5 bases). CDR3 size: 13 residues. V shed 1 base and J shed 7 bases, with 10 bases lying between them. The germline CDR1 and CDR2 sequences are GTSNPN and SVGIG (reference sequence). The DNA for the CDR3 is TGTGCCTGGAGTGGGGGCTCAGGTGAAAAACTGTTTTTT. It translates to CAWSGGSGEKLFF.

The chain has TRBV25-1 and TRBJ2-7, with TRBD2 matching 7 bases. Germline lookup yields CDR1 MGHDK and CDR2 SYGVNS. The CDR3 is made up of 13 amino acids. V was pared by 3 bases and J by 6 bases, with 5 bases of the junction left unmatched. This CDR3 is CASSERESGEQYF. Here the CDR3 DNA reads TGTGCCAGCAGTGAGCGGGAGTCGGGCGAGCAGTACTTC.

This clone appeared a single time. This chain joins TRBV6-1 and TRBJ1-2; 7 nucleotides line up with TRBD1. CDR3 length equals 17 residues. In germline, CDR1 is MNHNS, CDR2 SASEGT. The junction had 9 bases not matched to a gene; V was cut back by 1 base and J by 1 base. The CDR3 loop reads CASSEDGTVNLNYGYTF. DNA for the CDR3: TGTGCCAGCAGTGAAGATGGGACAGTTAATCTTAACTATGGCTACACCTTC.

V usage is TRBV15 and J usage is TRBJ1-1; D not certain. V was clipped by 1 base and J by 3 bases, with 12 bases between them. There are 15 residues in the CDR3. From germline, CDR1 is LNHNV and CDR2 YYDKDF (reference sequence). The CDR3 protein is CATSRAAGLHTEAFF. The CDR3 DNA is TGTGCCACCAGCAGAGCGGCGGGCTTGCACACTGAAGCTTTCTTT.

The chain has TRBV6-2 or TRBV6-3 and TRBJ1-2; 7 nucleotides agree with TRBD1. With V trimmed by 2 bases and J by 1 base, 4 bases remained unmatched. Germline CDR1 reads MNHEY; CDR2 reads SVGEGT. The CDR3 covers 15 residues. As DNA, the CDR3 is TGTGCCAGCAGTTACCGACAGGGCGTTAACTATGGCTACACCTTC. Its protein product is CASSYRQGVNYGYTF.

In its sample, this clone was seen a few times. Other DNA variants within this sample encode the same CDR3. The gene calls are TRBV18 and TRBJ2-7; 14 bases are shared with TRBD2. The CDR3 is made up of 15 amino acids. CDR1 and CDR2 from the germline V gene are KGHSH and LQKENI. V shed 3 bases, J shed 5 bases, and the junction held 3 bases outside the gene matches. The CDR3: CASSPPGLAGDEQYF. CDR3 DNA sequence: TGTGCCAGCTCACCGCCGGGACTAGCGGGAGACGAGCAGTACTTC.

The chain carries TRBV19 and TRBJ2-1; TRBD1 matches at 8 bases. CDR3 length: 16 amino acids. The trim removed 3 bases at V and 3 bases at J, leaving 7 bases unmatched. Germline-derived CDR1 and CDR2 are LNHDA and SQIVND (reference sequence). The CDR3 nucleotides are TGTGCCAGTAGTATTACAGGGGGGCACGGCTACAATGAGCAGTTCTTC. This gives the protein CASSITGGHGYNEQFF.

This clone is categorized as medium-sized. The chain recombines TRBV7-6 with TRBJ2-2; D is possibly TRBD2 (5 bases). The CDR3 is made up of 15 amino acids. The germline gives CDR1 SGHVS, CDR2 FNYEAQ. V lost 3 bases to trimming and J lost 4 bases, with 12 bases between them. The CDR3 DNA is TGTGCCAGCAGCTTTGAGGGATCCCGCACCGGGGAGCTGTTTTTT. Its translation is CASSFEGSRTGELFF. The full variable domain, with the rest looked up from reference TRBV7-6 and TRBJ2-2, is GAGVSQSPRYKVTKRGQDVALRCDPISGHVSLYWYRQALGQGPEFLTYFNYEAQQDKSGLPNDRFSAERPEGSISTLTIQRTEQRDSAMYRCASSFEGSRTGELFFGEGSRLTVL.

This chain links TRBV2 with TRBJ2-5; 7 nucleotides agree with TRBD2. V dropped 3 bases and J dropped 4; count of bases not matched to a gene: 14. This CDR3 region has 17 residues. In germline, CDR1 is SNHLY, CDR2 FYNNEI. The DNA for the CDR3 is TGTGCCAGCAGTGAGCTTTTGCGGGAGTGGGCCCCAGAGACCCAGTACTTC. Its protein product is CASSELLREWAPETQYF.

The J gene is TRBJ2-5, the V gene TRBV5-6; D ambiguous. V was shortened by 4 bases and J by 1 base, with 8 bases between the two germline ends. The CDR3 is 13 residues long. Germline assignment: CDR1 SGHDT and CDR2 YYEEEE. Here the CDR3 DNA reads TGTGCCAGCAGCCCTCTAGGCCAAGAGACCCAGTACTTC. Translation gives CASSPLGQETQYF. The variable domain in full, with the rest retrieved from reference TRBV5-6 and TRBJ2-5, is DAGVTQSPTHLIKTRGQQVTLRCSPKSGHDTVSWYQQALGQGPQFIFQYYEEEERQRGNFPDRFSGHQFPNYSSELNVNALLLGDSALYLCASSPLGQETQYFGPGTRLLVL.

The chain recombines TRBV18 with TRBJ2-1, with D possibly being TRBD2 (6 bases). Germline assignment: CDR1 KGHSH and CDR2 LQKENI. The CDR3 has 14 residues. V lost 3 bases to trimming and J lost 5 bases, with 11 bases between them. The CDR3, as DNA: TGTGCCAGCTCACCCGGGACTGTTGACAATGAGCAGTTCTTC. Its translation is CASSPGTVDNEQFF.

This clone came up a few times. The rearrangement uses TRBV19 and TRBJ1-2, with 12 bases aligning to TRBD1. CDR1 is LNHDA, CDR2 SQIVND, per germline (reference sequence). The CDR3 covers 16 residues. Losses at the gene ends were 5 bases for V and 4 bases for J; bases not matched to a gene: 8. CDR3 nucleotide sequence: TGTGCCAGTAGTCTGATACCGGGACAGGGGGCCTATGGCTACACCTTC. Its translation: CASSLIPGQGAYGYTF.